This T cell receptor beta chain emerged from a study of CD8+ T cells in alopecia areata. General observations from the study: Scalp clonality and expanded CD8+ clones among the top 100 fell significantly with tofacitinib. Across lesional scalp, and particularly alopecia totalis/universalis, clonality surpassed that of normal scalp.

Following extraction, RNA underwent reverse transcription to cDNA, which served as the sequencing template. The table came from immunoSEQ multiplex PCR; TCRdb's copy has only in-frame clones and leaves some out. The sample includes some 200,000 clones, 55% to 70% seen only once; the top ten take 3% to 4%. This clone was recorded a few times. Its antigen is undetermined. The treatment is: oral pan-JAK inhibitor, 5-10 mg twice daily. Germline lookup yields CDR1 SGHRS and CDR2 YFSETQ. The CDR3 covers 17 residues. Trimming shortened V by 0 bases and J by 7 bases, and 20 bases separated the two germline ends.

The TCR comes from a human donor with alopecia areata. The source was CD4+ T cells sorted from blood, collected at week 4, from a patient treated with tofacitinib. This chain uses TRBV5-1 with TRBJ2-1; possible D gene TRBD2, 6 bases. CDR3 sequence: CASSLVGAGRSRNEQFF. As DNA, the CDR3 is TGCGCCAGCAGCTTGGTTGGAGCGGGCCGGAGTCGGAATGAGCAGTTCTTC. The variable domain in full, with the rest retrieved from reference TRBV5-1 and TRBJ2-1, is KAGVTQTPRYLIKTRGQQVTLSCSPISGHRSVSWYQQTPGQGLQFLFEYFSETQRNKGNFPGRFSGRQFSNSRSEMNVSTLELGDSALYLCASSLVGAGRSRNEQFFGPGTRLTVL.